This entry lists 6 T cell receptor beta chains sequenced from one sample in a study of cytomegalovirus exposure and HLA in healthy donors. TCRdb's table, derived via immunoSEQ multiplex PCR, lists solely in-frame clones and lacks some. The repertoire holds approximately 300,000 clones, with roughly 90% as singletons. The sequenced sample consisted of PBMCs. The source of these receptors is a woman aged 18-29 years in good health and CMV-seronegative.

This rearrangement joins TRBV6-1 to TRBJ2-7, with D tentatively TRBD1 (5 bases). Germline V CDR1 and CDR2: MNHNS, SASEGT. This CDR3 contains 14 residues. Between the trimmed V and J ends, which lost 7 bases and 2 bases, there was a span of 15 bases. The CDR3 coding sequence is TGTGCCAGCACCCGGGTAGTACAGGCCTACGAGCAGTACTTC. Protein: CASTRVVQAYEQYF.

The chain combines TRBV6-5 with TRBJ2-1, with 7 bases that match TRBD1. CDR3 size: 13 residues. The germline V gene encodes CDR1 MNHEY and CDR2 SVGAGI. V shed 1 base, J shed 14 bases, and the junction held 8 bases outside the gene matches. The CDR3 DNA reads TGTGCCAGCAGTTACTTCCCCGGCCAGGGGGAGTTCTTC. Encoded protein: CASSYFPGQGEFF.

Note on this clone: An end of the junction differs from the germline gene, which may be a read error. J is TRBJ2-3 and V is TRBV4-1; 10 positions match TRBD2. Germline assignment: CDR1 MGHRA and CDR2 YSYEKL. The CDR3 runs 19 residues. The CDR3 loop reads CASTQGPLRASGRKDTQYF. CDR3 nucleotide sequence: TGCGCCAGCACCCAAGGACCCTTGAGGGCTAGCGGGAGAAAAGATACGCAGTATTTT.

The chain combines TRBV19 with TRBJ2-7; TRBD2 matches at 10 bases. Germline loops: CDR1 LNHDA, CDR2 SQIVND (reference sequence). CDR3 length equals 14 residues. The trim removed 5 bases at V and 5 bases at J, leaving 6 bases unmatched. CDR3 sequence reads: CASSPSGRSHEQYF. The CDR3, as DNA: TGTGCCAGTAGTCCTAGCGGGAGATCCCACGAGCAGTACTTC.

V usage is TRBV28 and J usage is TRBJ2-7, with D unclear. This CDR3 spans 13 amino acids. Per germline, CDR1 MDHEN and CDR2 SYDVKM. V was pared by 5 bases and J by 0 bases, with 8 bases between. Here the CDR3 reads CASSPYYSYEQYF. The CDR3 DNA reads as TGTGCCAGCAGTCCTTATTACTCCTACGAGCAGTACTTC. The variable domain in full, with the rest retrieved from reference TRBV28 and TRBJ2-7, is DVKVTQSSRYLVKRTGEKVFLECVQDMDHENMFWYRQDPGLGLRLIYFSYDVKMKEKGDIPEGYSVSREKKERFSLILESASTNQTSMYLCASSPYYSYEQYFGPGTRLTVT.

V and J are TRBV28 and TRBJ2-7, with TRBD2 identical over 7 bases. Trimming removed 3 bases from V and 4 bases from J; junction bases left unmatched: 6. CDR1 MDHEN and CDR2 SYDVKM come from the germline V gene. The CDR3 consists of 14 residues. This chain's CDR3 is CASSFEGGAYEQYF. DNA of the CDR3: TGTGCCAGCAGTTTCGAGGGAGGGGCTTACGAGCAGTACTTC.